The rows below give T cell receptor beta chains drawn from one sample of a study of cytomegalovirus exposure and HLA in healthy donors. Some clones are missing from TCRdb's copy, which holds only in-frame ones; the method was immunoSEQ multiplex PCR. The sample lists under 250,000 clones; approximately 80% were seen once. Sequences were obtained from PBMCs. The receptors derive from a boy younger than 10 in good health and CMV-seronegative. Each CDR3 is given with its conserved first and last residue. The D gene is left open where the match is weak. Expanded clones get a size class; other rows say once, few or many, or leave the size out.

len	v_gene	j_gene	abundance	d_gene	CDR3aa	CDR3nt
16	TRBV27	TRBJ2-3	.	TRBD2	CASSLSGGRVGDTQYF	TGTGCCAGCAGTTTAAGCGGCGGGAGGGTTGGAGATACGCAGTATTTT
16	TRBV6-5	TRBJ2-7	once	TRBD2	CASSYGTSGDLSEQYF	TGTGCCAGCAGTTACGGCACTAGCGGAGACCTTTCCGAGCAGTACTTC
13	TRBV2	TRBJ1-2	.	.	CASKEDAHYGYTF	TGTGCCAGCAAGGAGGACGCGCACTATGGCTACACCTTC
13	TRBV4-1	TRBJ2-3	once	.	CASSQDPADTQYF	TGCGCCAGCAGCCAAGATCCCGCAGATACGCAGTATTTT
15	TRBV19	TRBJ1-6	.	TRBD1	CASSLGTAYNSPLHF	TGTGCCAGTAGTTTGGGGACAGCCTATAATTCACCCCTCCACTTT
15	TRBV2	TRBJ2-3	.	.	CASSESSGGTDTQYF	TGTGCCAGCAGTGAAAGTAGTGGTGGCACAGATACGCAGTATTTT
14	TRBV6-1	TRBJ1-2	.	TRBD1	CASRSGQGGSGYTF	TGTGCCAGCAGGTCCGGACAGGGGGGAAGCGGCTACACCTTC
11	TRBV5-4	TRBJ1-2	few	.	CVGAGEGGYTF	TGTGTTGGGGCAGGGGAGGGCGGCTACACCTTC
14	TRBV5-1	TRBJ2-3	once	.	CASSLGQRTDTQYF	TGCGCCAGCAGCTTGGGACAGCGCACAGATACGCAGTATTTT
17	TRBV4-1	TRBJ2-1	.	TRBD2	CASSQSGPSGSWGEQFF	TGCGCCAGCAGCCAAAGTGGGCCTAGCGGGAGTTGGGGGGAGCAGTTCTTC
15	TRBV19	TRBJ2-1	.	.	CASSIEQSLYNEQFF	TGTGCCAGTAGTATAGAACAGAGCCTCTACAATGAGCAGTTCTTC
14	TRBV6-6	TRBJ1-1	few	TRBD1	CASTTGQGNTEAFF	TGTGCCAGCACTACAGGACAGGGGAACACTGAAGCTTTCTTT
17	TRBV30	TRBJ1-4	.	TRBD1	CAWSRDRREPTNEKLFF	TGTGCCTGGAGCCGGGACAGGAGAGAGCCAACTAATGAAAAACTGTTTTTT
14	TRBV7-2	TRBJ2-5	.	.	CASSLALYQETQYF	TGTGCCAGCAGCTTAGCCCTGTACCAAGAGACCCAGTACTTC
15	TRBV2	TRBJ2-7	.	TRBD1	CASSEDLDRAREQYF	TGTGCCAGCAGTGAAGATCTTGACAGGGCAAGGGAGCAGTACTTC
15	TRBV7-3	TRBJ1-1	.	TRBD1	CASSLLAGGFAEAFF	TGTGCCAGCAGCTTATTGGCAGGGGGTTTCGCTGAAGCTTTCTTT
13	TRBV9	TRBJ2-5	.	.	CASGAEGSGTQYF	TGTGCCAGCGGGGCAGAAGGGTCTGGGACCCAGTACTTC
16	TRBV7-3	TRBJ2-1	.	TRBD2	CASSPLAGLTYNEQFF	TGTGCCAGCAGCCCCTTAGCGGGTTTGACCTACAATGAGCAGTTCTTC
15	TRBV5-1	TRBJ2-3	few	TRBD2	CASSPQSGGPDTQYF	TGCGCCAGCAGCCCCCAAAGCGGGGGCCCAGATACGCAGTATTTT
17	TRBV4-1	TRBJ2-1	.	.	CASSGGPLPSSYNEQFF	TGCGCCAGCAGTGGGGGCCCTTTGCCCAGCTCCTACAATGAGCAGTTCTTC
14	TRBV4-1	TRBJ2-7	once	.	CASSQDRGSYEQYF	TGCGCCAGCAGCCAAGACAGGGGCTCCTACGAGCAGTACTTC
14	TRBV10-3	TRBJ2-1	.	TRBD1	CAITGTADYNEQFF	TGTGCCATCACCGGGACAGCCGACTACAATGAGCAGTTCTTC
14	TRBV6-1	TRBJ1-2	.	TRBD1	CASSQSDRAYGYTF	TGTGCCAGCAGTCAGAGCGACAGGGCCTATGGCTACACCTTC
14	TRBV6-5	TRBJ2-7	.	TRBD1	CASSPGQGAVEQYF	TGTGCCAGCAGCCCCGGACAGGGGGCGGTGGAGCAGTACTTC
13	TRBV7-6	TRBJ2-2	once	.	CASSFGGAGELFF	TGTGCCAGCAGCTTCGGGGGTGCCGGGGAGCTGTTTTTT
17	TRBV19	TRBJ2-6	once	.	CASSIHREPSGANVLTF	TGTGCCAGTAGTATCCACAGGGAACCTTCTGGGGCCAACGTCCTGACTTTC
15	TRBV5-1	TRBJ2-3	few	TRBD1	CASSPLTGGMDTQYF	TGCGCCAGCAGCCCTCTGACAGGGGGCATGGATACGCAGTATTTT